These 31 T cell receptor beta chains came from one sample sequenced in a study of blood T cell repertoires in COVID-19. Some clones are missing from TCRdb's copy, which holds only in-frame ones; the method was immunoSEQ multiplex PCR. The sample holds 100,000 or so clones; approximately 86% are singletons and the top ten take 6.5% to 9%. Material for sequencing was peripheral blood. Receptors were obtained from a man between 60 and 70 years old with acute or convalescent COVID-19.

The chain employs TRBV19 and TRBJ2-1; TRBD2 aligns across 7 bases. This CDR3 region has 13 residues. The V segment lost 1 base and the J segment 9 bases; nucleotides outside the gene matches: 3. In germline, CDR1 is LNHDA, CDR2 SQIVND (reference sequence). In DNA form, the CDR3 reads TGTGCCAGTAGTATAGCACGGGAGGTTGAGCAGTTCTTC. It encodes CASSIAREVEQFF.

As DNA, the CDR3 is TGTGCCAGCAGCCTGGTTGGAGGGACAGGGATATATGAGCAGTTCTTC. It codes for CASSLVGGTGIYEQFF. The rearrangement uses TRBV5-5 and TRBJ2-1; 9 positions agree with TRBD1. With 4 bases clipped from V and 8 bases from J, the junction kept 13 bases outside the gene matches. CDR1 and CDR2 (germline): SGHKS, YYEKEE (reference sequence). The CDR3 covers 16 residues.

V is TRBV7-9 and J is TRBJ1-4, with unresolved D. Germline CDR1 reads SEHNR; CDR2 reads FQNEAQ (reference sequence). CDR3 length: 15 residues. V lost 1 base and J lost 7, with 13 bases in between. The CDR3 protein is CASSLDGEYGEKLFF. In DNA form, the CDR3 reads TGTGCCAGCAGCTTAGATGGGGAGTATGGTGAAAAACTGTTTTTT.

J is TRBJ1-2 and V is TRBV7-9, with 9 bases lining up with TRBD1. With V trimmed by 5 bases and J by 4 bases, 8 bases remained unmatched. The CDR3 runs 15 residues. Germline CDR1 reads SEHNR; CDR2 reads FQNEAQ (reference sequence). CDR3 coding DNA: TGTGCCAGCAGCCTGGGGACAGGGCCTACCTATGGCTACACCTTC. It codes for CASSLGTGPTYGYTF.

The chain has TRBV6-1 and TRBJ1-1, with 8 bases fitting TRBD1. J gave up 4 bases and V 6 bases, and 7 bases lay outside the gene matches. Germline V gene sequence: CDR1 MNHNS, CDR2 SASEGT. The CDR3 length is 14 residues. CDR3: CASSDTGGSTEAFF. The CDR3 region has the DNA TGTGCCAGCAGCGATACAGGGGGTAGCACTGAAGCTTTCTTT.

This clone was seen just once. The V gene is TRBV25-1, the J gene TRBJ2-1; 13 bases map to TRBD2. This CDR3 comprises 17 residues. Germline trimming cut 1 base from V and 9 bases from J; bases unmatched to any gene: 9. CDR1 is MGHDK and CDR2 is SYGVNS in the germline V gene. The CDR3 loop is CASSEWGTSGIFGEQFF. The CDR3 region has the DNA TGTGCCAGCAGTGAATGGGGGACTAGCGGGATCTTCGGTGAGCAGTTCTTC.

The count of this clone is one. The J gene is TRBJ1-6, the V gene TRBV4-1; D is perhaps TRBD1 (5 bases). The length of the CDR3 is 18 residues. Germline CDR1 MGHRA, CDR2 YSYEKL. Trimming shortened V by 11 bases and J by 5 bases, and 28 bases separated the two germline ends. The DNA of the CDR3 is TGCGCCGGTCACGAAATAAGAGCAGGGCGTTCGGATAATTCACCCCTCCACTTT. Its protein is CAGHEIRAGRSDNSPLHF.

This sequence joins TRBV7-9 and TRBJ1-3; D ambiguous. Germline V gene lookup returns CDR1 SEHNR and CDR2 FQNEAQ (reference sequence). The CDR3 covers 13 residues. Trimming pared 5 bases from V and 1 base from J, leaving 6 bases between. The CDR3, as DNA: TGTGCCAGCAGCCCCCTTTCTGGAAACACCATATATTTT. Translation: CASSPLSGNTIYF.

J is TRBJ2-7 and V is TRBV7-2, with 7 positions matching TRBD1. The germline gives CDR1 SGHTA, CDR2 FQGNSA. This CDR3 comprises 15 residues. J was trimmed by 0 bases and V by 1 base; bases with no gene match: 3. The CDR3 DNA follows: TGTGCCAGCAGCTTAGTGGGACAGATCTCCTACGAGCAGTACTTC. Its translation is CASSLVGQISYEQYF. Full variable domain (outside the CDR3, taken from reference TRBV7-2 and TRBJ2-7): GAGVSQSPSNKVTEKGKDVELRCDPISGHTALYWYRQSLGQGLEFLIYFQGNSAPDKSGLPSDRFSAERTGGSVSTLTIQRTQQEDSAVYLCASSLVGQISYEQYFGPGTRLTVT.

The rearrangement joins TRBV29-1 to TRBJ2-7, with TRBD2 identical over 12 bases. V was clipped by 4 bases and J by 7 bases; unmatched bases: 11. Germline V gene data show CDR1 as SQVTM and CDR2 as ANQGSEA. The CDR3 is 15 residues long. The CDR3 is CSVVLAGGPREEQYF. The CDR3 DNA is TGCAGCGTTGTCCTAGCGGGGGGGCCTAGAGAGGAGCAGTACTTC.

V is TRBV19 and J is TRBJ1-1, with D tentatively TRBD1 (6 bases). V was pared by 6 bases and J by 4 bases, with 15 bases between. CDR1 is LNHDA, CDR2 SQIVND, per germline (reference sequence). The CDR3 is 14 residues long. CDR3 bases: TGTGCCAGTAGCATTCAACAGGGAACCACTGAAGCTTTCTTT. It yields the protein CASSIQQGTTEAFF.

The V and J genes are TRBV3-1 (or the pseudogene TRBV3-2) and TRBJ1-4; 8 positions agree with TRBD1. The CDR3 is 19 amino acids. Germline CDR1 reads LGHDT; CDR2 reads YNNKEL (reference sequence). The ends lost 1 base at V and 7 bases at J; junction bases unmatched: 17. CDR3 residues: CASSQATGTGLRTVEKLFF. CDR3 coding DNA: TGTGCCAGCAGCCAAGCTACCGGGACAGGCTTACGAACGGTTGAAAAACTGTTTTTT.

V gene TRBV30 combines with J gene TRBJ1-6, with TRBD1 matching 8 bases. Germline V gene lookup returns CDR1 GTSNPN and CDR2 SVGIG (reference sequence). The CDR3 is made up of 15 amino acids. Trimming at V came to 3 bases and at J to 6 bases, leaving 7 bases not matched to a gene. CDR3 loop: CAWSRGQGGNSPLHF. CDR3 coding DNA: TGTGCCTGGAGCAGAGGACAGGGTGGTAATTCACCCCTCCACTTT.

The rearrangement joins TRBV2 to TRBJ1-3, with D unclear. With 8 bases removed from V and 0 bases from J, the gap between germline ends came to 17 bases. Germline CDR1 and CDR2: SNHLY and FYNNEI. This CDR3 is 16 amino acids long. CDR3 nucleotide sequence: TGTGCCAGCGCCGTAGCGAATCCGATCTCTGGAAACACCATATATTTT. Protein: CASAVANPISGNTIYF.

The CDR3 protein is CASSRLGQGGSPLHF. In DNA, the CDR3 is TGCGCCAGCAGCAGACTGGGGCAGGGGGGTTCACCCCTCCACTTT. J is TRBJ1-6 and V is TRBV5-1, with TRBD1 matching 7 bases. With 4 bases clipped from V and 9 bases from J, the junction kept 10 bases outside the gene matches. This CDR3 spans 15 amino acids. Germline V gene sequence: CDR1 SGHRS, CDR2 YFSETQ.

The rearrangement links TRBV28 to TRBJ2-5, with TRBD1 identical over 10 bases. The CDR3 is 14 residues long. The V gene's germline CDR1 is MDHEN and CDR2 SYDVKM. J was trimmed by 7 bases and V by 5 bases; bases with no gene match: 7. The CDR3: CASSTGQGRGTQYF. In DNA form, the CDR3 reads TGTGCCAGCAGTACGGGACAGGGGCGTGGGACCCAGTACTTC.

The V gene is TRBV7-2, the J gene TRBJ1-3; D remains ambiguous. The CDR3 consists of 15 residues. In germline, CDR1 is SGHTA, CDR2 FQGNSA. Deletions cut 2 bases from V and 3 bases from J, with 11 bases between. The CDR3 sequence: CASSLTAAGGNTIYF. DNA of the CDR3: TGTGCCAGCAGCTTAACGGCGGCTGGTGGAAACACCATATATTTT.

The chain recombines TRBV10-3 with TRBJ1-2; TRBD1 aligns across 9 bases. Per germline, CDR1 ENHRY and CDR2 SYGVKD. The V and J ends lost 4 bases and 0 bases, in that order; junction bases with no gene match: 3. The CDR3 runs 15 residues. CDR3 protein: CAISADRGSNYGYTF. CDR3 bases: TGTGCCATCAGTGCGGACAGGGGATCTAACTATGGCTACACCTTC.

This clone was counted between two and nine times. J is TRBJ2-7 and V is TRBV10-3, with no clear D. Trimming took off 4 bases at V and 5 bases at J, with 15 bases between the two ends. Per germline, CDR1 ENHRY and CDR2 SYGVKD. The CDR3 contains 14 residues. This CDR3 reads CAISVGHFGHEQYF. The DNA of the CDR3 is TGTGCCATCAGTGTTGGGCACTTCGGCCACGAGCAGTACTTC.

This clone was counted between two and nine times. This chain's CDR3 is CASSWTGDEKLFF. The CDR3 coding sequence is TGTGCCAGCAGCTGGACAGGGGATGAAAAACTGTTTTTT. The chain combines TRBV5-6 with TRBJ1-4; 9 bases align to TRBD1. Trimming removed 3 bases from V and 6 bases from J; junction bases left unmatched: 0. This CDR3 is 13 amino acids long. CDR1 is SGHDT and CDR2 is YYEEEE in the germline V gene. The full variable domain, with the rest looked up from reference TRBV5-6 and TRBJ1-4, is DAGVTQSPTHLIKTRGQQVTLRCSPKSGHDTVSWYQQALGQGPQFIFQYYEEEERQRGNFPDRFSGHQFPNYSSELNVNALLLGDSALYLCASSWTGDEKLFFGSGTQLSVL.

This clone occurred once. The chain has TRBV4-2 and TRBJ2-7, with 9 positions matching TRBD2. CDR3 length equals 16 residues. With 1 base clipped from V and 2 bases from J, the junction kept 6 bases outside the gene matches. Germline V gene lookup returns CDR1 LGHNA and CDR2 YNFKEQ. CDR3 region: CASSQVATSGTYEQYF. CDR3 nucleotide sequence: TGTGCCAGCAGCCAAGTGGCGACTAGCGGAACCTACGAGCAGTACTTC.

CDR3 loop: CASSIRTGGEYGYTF. The CDR3 DNA follows: TGTGCCAGCAGCATACGGACAGGGGGGGAATATGGCTACACCTTC. The genes are TRBV7-2 and TRBJ1-2, with TRBD1 identical over 10 bases. V was pared by 5 bases and J by 5 bases, with 8 bases of the junction left unmatched. This CDR3 has 15 amino acids. Germline assignment: CDR1 SGHTA and CDR2 FQGNSA.

The CDR3 DNA reads as TGTGCCAGCTCACACTCGGACACCCGAAAGACCCAGTACTTC. Translating gives CASSHSDTRKTQYF. This chain uses TRBV18 with TRBJ2-5, with TRBD1 as a possible D gene (5 bases). Trimming cost V 4 bases and J 6 bases, with 15 bases left between them. There are 14 residues in the CDR3. Germline loops: CDR1 KGHSH, CDR2 LQKENI. Looking up the rest from reference TRBV18 and TRBJ2-5 gives the full variable domain: NAGVMQNPRHLVRRRGQEARLRCSPMKGHSHVYWYRQLPEEGLKFMVYLQKENIIDESGMPKERFSAEFPKEGPSILRIQQVVRGDSAAYFCASSHSDTRKTQYFGPGTRLLVL.

V usage is TRBV11-3 and J usage is TRBJ1-1, with D maybe TRBD1 (5 bases). V was shortened by 5 bases and J by 4 bases, with 14 bases between the two germline ends. The length of the CDR3 is 14 residues. The germline gives CDR1 SGHNT, CDR2 YENEEA. In DNA form, the CDR3 reads TGTGCCAGCAGCCCTGGGGGGGTGGTCACTGAAGCTTTCTTT. Its protein product is CASSPGGVVTEAFF.

This clone was observed a handful of times. The DNA for the CDR3 is TGCGCCAGCAGCCACGAGGTAGCGGGGGACAATGAGCAGTTCTTC. This codes for CASSHEVAGDNEQFF. V gene TRBV4-3 combines with J gene TRBJ2-1; 9 bases align to TRBD2. Trimming cost V 3 bases and J 5 bases; bases outside gene matches: 5. Per the germline V gene, CDR1 is LGHNA and CDR2 is YSLEER. The CDR3 is 15 residues long.

This sequence joins TRBV10-3 and TRBJ2-3; TRBD2 aligns across 7 bases. The V segment lost 5 bases and the J segment 0 bases; nucleotides outside the gene matches: 5. The germline V gene encodes CDR1 ENHRY and CDR2 SYGVKD. This CDR3 contains 15 residues. The CDR3 region has the DNA TGTGCCATCAGTCACCTAGCGGCGAGCACAGATACGCAGTATTTT. The encoded protein is CAISHLAASTDTQYF.

The V gene is TRBV7-2, the J gene TRBJ1-6; no firm D call. The V end was cut by 1 base, the J end by 10 bases, with 8 bases between. Germline CDR1 is SGHTA and CDR2 is FQGNSA. The CDR3 is made up of 13 amino acids. The CDR3 DNA follows: TGTGCCAGCAGCTTAGAAGAGGGATCACCCCTCCACTTT. It is translated as CASSLEEGSPLHF.

On this clone itself: An end of the junction does not agree with germline; a read error may underlie this. This chain uses TRBV2 with TRBJ1-2; 7 nucleotides align to TRBD1. Germline assignment: CDR1 SNHLY and CDR2 FYNNEI. This CDR3 has 13 amino acids. The CDR3 here is CASSEDRVRGYTF. CDR3 DNA: TGTGCCAGCAGCGAAGACAGGGTGCGGGGCTACACCTTC.

V is TRBV7-2 and J is TRBJ2-7; D might be TRBD1 (6 bases). The V gene's germline CDR1 is SGHTA and CDR2 FQGNSA. The CDR3 contains 16 residues. The V and J ends lost 3 bases and 5 bases respectively, with 20 bases between them. In nucleotides, the CDR3 is TGTGCCAGCAGCTTTCGGAACGACCTAAGGGGGAACGAGCAGTACTTC. Its protein is CASSFRNDLRGNEQYF.

In DNA, the CDR3 is TGTGCTAGTGGTTTGGTACGCAGGCATGGCTACACCTTC. Translation: CASGLVRRHGYTF. The chain has TRBV12-5 and TRBJ1-2; the D is unclear. The CDR3 totals 13 residues. V dropped 0 bases and J dropped 6 bases, with 8 bases sitting between them. Germline V gene lookup returns CDR1 LGHNT and CDR2 FRNRAP.

The chain links TRBV18 to TRBJ1-2, with 10 bases aligning to TRBD1. Losses at the gene ends were 3 bases for V and 8 bases for J; bases not matched to a gene: 6. Germline CDR1 reads KGHSH; CDR2 reads LQKENI. This CDR3 has 14 amino acids. The CDR3 sequence: CASSPRDRGDGYTF. CDR3 coding DNA: TGTGCCAGCTCACCCCGGGACAGGGGTGACGGCTACACCTTC.